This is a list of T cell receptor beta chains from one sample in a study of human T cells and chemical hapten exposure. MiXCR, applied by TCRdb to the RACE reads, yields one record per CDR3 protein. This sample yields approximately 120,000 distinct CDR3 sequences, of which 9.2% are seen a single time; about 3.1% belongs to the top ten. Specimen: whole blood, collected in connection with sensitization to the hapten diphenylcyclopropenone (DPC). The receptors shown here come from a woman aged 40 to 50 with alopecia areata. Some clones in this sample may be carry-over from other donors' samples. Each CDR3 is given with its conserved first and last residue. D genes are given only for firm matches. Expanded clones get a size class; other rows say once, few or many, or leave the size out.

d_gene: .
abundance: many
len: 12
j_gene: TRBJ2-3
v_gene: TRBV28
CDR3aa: CASNVLTDTQYF
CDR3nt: TGTGCCAGCAACGTCCTAACAGATACGCAGTATTTT

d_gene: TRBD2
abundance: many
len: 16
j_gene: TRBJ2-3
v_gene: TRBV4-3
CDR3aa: CASSQDSAGDPDTQYF
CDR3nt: TGCGCCAGCAGCCAAGATTCGGCGGGGGACCCAGATACGCAGTATTTT

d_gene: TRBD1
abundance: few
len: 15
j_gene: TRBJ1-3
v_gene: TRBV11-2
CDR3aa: CASSLTDRAGNTIYF
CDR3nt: TGTGCCAGCAGCTTGACAGACAGGGCTGGAAACACCATATATTTT

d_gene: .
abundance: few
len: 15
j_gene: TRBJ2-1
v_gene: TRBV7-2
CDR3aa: CASSPGQSFLNEQFF
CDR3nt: TGTGCCAGCAGCCCGGGCCAATCCTTTCTCAATGAGCAGTTCTTC

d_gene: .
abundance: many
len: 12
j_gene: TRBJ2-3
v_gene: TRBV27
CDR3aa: CASSDRTDTQYF
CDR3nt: TGTGCCAGCAGTGACCGCACAGATACGCAGTATTTT

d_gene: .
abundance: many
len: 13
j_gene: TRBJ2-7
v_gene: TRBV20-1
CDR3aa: CSARDLVTYEQYF
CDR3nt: TGCAGTGCTAGAGATCTAGTTACCTACGAGCAGTACTTC

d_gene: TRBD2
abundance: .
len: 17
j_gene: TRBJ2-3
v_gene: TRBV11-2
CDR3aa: CASSTHPVGGATDTQYF
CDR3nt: TGTGCCAGCAGCACCCACCCGGTCGGGGGGGCAACAGATACGCAGTATTTT

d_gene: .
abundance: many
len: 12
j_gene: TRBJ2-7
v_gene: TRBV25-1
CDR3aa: CASSIISSEQYF
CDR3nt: TGTGCCAGCAGCATAATTTCCAGCGAGCAGTACTTC

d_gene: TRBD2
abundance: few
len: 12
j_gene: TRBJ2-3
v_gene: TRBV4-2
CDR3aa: CASPGGPNTQYF
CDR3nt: TGTGCCAGCCCGGGGGGGCCAAATACGCAGTATTTT

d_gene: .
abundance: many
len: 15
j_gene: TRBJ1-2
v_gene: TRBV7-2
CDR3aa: CASSLVPRTVYGYTF
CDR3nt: TGTGCCAGCAGCTTAGTCCCCCGGACCGTCTATGGCTACACCTTC

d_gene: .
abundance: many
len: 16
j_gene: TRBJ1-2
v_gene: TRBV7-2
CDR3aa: CASSLVLAAANYGYTF
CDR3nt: TGTGCCAGCAGCTTAGTGCTGGCGGCAGCTAACTATGGCTACACCTTC

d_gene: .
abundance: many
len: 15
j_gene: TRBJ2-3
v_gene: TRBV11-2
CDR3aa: CASSPLGQTTDTQYF
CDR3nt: TGTGCCAGCAGCCCTCTGGGGCAGACCACAGATACGCAGTATTTT

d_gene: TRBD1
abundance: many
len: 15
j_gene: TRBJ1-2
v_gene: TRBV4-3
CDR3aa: CASSQDPRQGSGYTF
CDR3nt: TGCGCCAGCAGCCAAGATCCCAGACAGGGGAGTGGCTACACCTTC

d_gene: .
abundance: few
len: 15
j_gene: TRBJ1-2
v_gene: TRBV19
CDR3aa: CASSISGSLIYGYTF
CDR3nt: TGTGCCAGTAGTATAAGCGGCAGCCTGATCTATGGCTACACCTTC

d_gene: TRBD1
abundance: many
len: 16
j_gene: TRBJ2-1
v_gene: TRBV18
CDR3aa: CASSPNRDSSYNEQFF
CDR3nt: TGTGCCAGCTCACCAAACCGGGACAGCTCCTACAATGAGCAGTTCTTC

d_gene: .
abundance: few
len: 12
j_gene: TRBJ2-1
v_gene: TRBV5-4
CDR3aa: CASSIDSNEQFF
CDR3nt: TGTGCCAGCAGCATTGACAGCAATGAGCAGTTCTTC

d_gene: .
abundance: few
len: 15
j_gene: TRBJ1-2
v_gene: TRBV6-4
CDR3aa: CASSPTEIGGYGYTF
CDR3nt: TGTGCCAGCAGTCCGACCGAAATAGGGGGGTATGGCTACACCTTC

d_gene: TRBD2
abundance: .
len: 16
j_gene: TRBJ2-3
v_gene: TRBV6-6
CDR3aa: CASSRLAGGGTDTQYF
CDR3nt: TGTGCCAGCAGTCGACTAGCGGGGGGTGGCACAGATACGCAGTATTTT

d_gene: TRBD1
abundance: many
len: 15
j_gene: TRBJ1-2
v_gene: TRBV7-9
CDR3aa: CASSPPGTGAGGYTF
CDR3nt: TGTGCCAGCAGCCCTCCCGGGACAGGGGCGGGGGGCTACACCTTC

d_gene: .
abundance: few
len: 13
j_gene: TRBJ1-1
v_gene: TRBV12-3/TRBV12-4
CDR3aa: CASSLSGFTEAFF
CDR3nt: TGTGCCAGCAGTTTATCAGGTTTCACTGAAGCTTTCTTT

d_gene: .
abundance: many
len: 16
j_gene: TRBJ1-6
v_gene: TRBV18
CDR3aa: CASSPTLGRDNSPLHF
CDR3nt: TGTGCCAGCTCACCGACCCTAGGACGGGATAATTCACCCCTCCACTTT

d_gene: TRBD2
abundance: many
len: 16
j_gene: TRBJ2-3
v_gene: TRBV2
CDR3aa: CASSVERGRSTDTQYF
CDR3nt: TGTGCCAGCAGTGTCGAGCGGGGGCGTAGCACAGATACGCAGTATTTT

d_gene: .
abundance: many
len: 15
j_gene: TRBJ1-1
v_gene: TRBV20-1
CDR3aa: CSARDPGSSNTEAFF
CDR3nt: TGCAGTGCTAGAGATCCGGGCAGCTCGAACACTGAAGCTTTCTTT

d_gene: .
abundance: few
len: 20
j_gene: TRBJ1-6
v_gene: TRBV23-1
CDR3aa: CASSQSRRQFSNSYNSPLHF
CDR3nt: TGCGCCAGCAGTCAATCGAGGCGGCAGTTCTCTAACTCCTATAATTCACCCCTCCACTTT

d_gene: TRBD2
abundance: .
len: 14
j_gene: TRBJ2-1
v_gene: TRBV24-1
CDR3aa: CATSEAGGPDEQFF
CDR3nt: TGTGCCACCAGTGAAGCGGGGGGGCCCGATGAGCAGTTCTTC

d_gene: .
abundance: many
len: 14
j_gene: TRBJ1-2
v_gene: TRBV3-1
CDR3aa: CASSQVPGDYGYTF
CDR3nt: TGTGCCAGCAGCCAAGTACCGGGGGACTATGGCTACACCTTC

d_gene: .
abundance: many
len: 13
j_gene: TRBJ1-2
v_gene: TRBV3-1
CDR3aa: CASSRGTENGYTF
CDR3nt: TGTGCCAGCAGCCGAGGGACTGAAAATGGCTACACCTTC

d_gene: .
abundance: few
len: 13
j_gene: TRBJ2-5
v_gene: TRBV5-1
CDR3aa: CASSAGTQETQYF
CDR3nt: TGCGCCAGCAGCGCCGGGACTCAAGAGACCCAGTACTTC

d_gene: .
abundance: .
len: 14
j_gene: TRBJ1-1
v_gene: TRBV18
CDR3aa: CASSSDGQNTEAFF
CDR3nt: TGTGCCAGCTCATCAGACGGACAGAACACTGAAGCTTTCTTT

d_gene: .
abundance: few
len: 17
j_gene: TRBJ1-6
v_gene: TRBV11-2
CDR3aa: CASTARGGSSYNSPLHF
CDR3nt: TGTGCCAGCACAGCGCGGGGAGGGAGCTCCTATAATTCACCCCTCCACTTT

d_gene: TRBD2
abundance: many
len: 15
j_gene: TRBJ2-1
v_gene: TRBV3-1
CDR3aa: CASSVLGGGNNEQFF
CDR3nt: TGTGCCAGCAGCGTCTTGGGCGGGGGGAATAATGAGCAGTTCTTC

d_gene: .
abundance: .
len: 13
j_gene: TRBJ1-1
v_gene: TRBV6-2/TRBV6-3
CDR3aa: CACSFGGGTEVFF
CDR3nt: .

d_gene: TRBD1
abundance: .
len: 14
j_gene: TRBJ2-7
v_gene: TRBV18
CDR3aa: CASSLDRGSYEQYF
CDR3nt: TGTGCCAGCTCCCTGGACAGGGGGTCGTACGAGCAGTACTTC

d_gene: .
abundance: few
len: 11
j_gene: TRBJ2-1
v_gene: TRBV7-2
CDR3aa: CASGGGHEQFF
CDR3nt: TGTGCCAGCGGCGGGGGCCATGAGCAGTTCTTC

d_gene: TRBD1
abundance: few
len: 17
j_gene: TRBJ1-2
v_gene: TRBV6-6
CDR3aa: CASSSATTGTVNYGYTF
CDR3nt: TGTGCCAGCAGTTCCGCTACCACCGGGACAGTGAACTATGGCTACACCTTC

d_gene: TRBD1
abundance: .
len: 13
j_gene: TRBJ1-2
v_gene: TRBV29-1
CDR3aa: CSSGGGGNYGYTF
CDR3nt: TGCAGCTCTGGGGGAGGGGGCAACTATGGCTACACCTTC

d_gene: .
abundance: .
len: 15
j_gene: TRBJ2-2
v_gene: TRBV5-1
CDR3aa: CASSFNSRSAGELFF
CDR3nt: TGCGCCAGCAGCTTCAACTCCAGGTCGGCCGGGGAGCTGTTTTTT

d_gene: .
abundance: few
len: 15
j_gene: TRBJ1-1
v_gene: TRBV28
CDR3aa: CASSLLPTGSTEAFF
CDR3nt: TGTGCCAGCAGTTTGCTTCCTACAGGAAGTACTGAAGCTTTCTTT

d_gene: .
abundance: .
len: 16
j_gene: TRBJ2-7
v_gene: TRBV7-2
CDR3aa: CASSVTGGMSYYEQYF
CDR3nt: TGTGCCAGCAGCGTAACTGGGGGGATGTCCTATTACGAGCAGTACTTC

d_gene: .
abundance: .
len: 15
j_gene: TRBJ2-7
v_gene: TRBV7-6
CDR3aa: CASSLEVDSSYEQYF
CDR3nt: TGTGCCAGCAGCTTAGAGGTTGACAGCTCCTACGAGCAGTACTTC

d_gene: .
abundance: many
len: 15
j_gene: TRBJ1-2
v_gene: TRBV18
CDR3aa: CASSPPSLGGRGYTF
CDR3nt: TGTGCCAGCTCACCACCCTCGTTGGGGGGACGTGGCTACACCTTC

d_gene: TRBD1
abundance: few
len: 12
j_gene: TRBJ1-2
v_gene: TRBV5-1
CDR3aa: CASSYGQEGYTF
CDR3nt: TGCGCCAGCAGCTATGGACAGGAGGGCTACACCTTC

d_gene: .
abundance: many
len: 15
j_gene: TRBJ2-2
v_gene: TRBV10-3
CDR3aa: CAIRGGNTNTGELFF
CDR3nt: TGTGCCATCAGGGGGGGTAATACGAACACCGGGGAGCTGTTTTTT

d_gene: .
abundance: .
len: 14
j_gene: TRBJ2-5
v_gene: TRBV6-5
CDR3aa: CASSSRGIEETQYF
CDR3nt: TGTGCCAGCAGTTCACGGGGGATAGAAGAGACCCAGTACTTC

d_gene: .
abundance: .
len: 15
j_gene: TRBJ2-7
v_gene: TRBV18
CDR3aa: CASSPSTDRTYEQYF
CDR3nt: TGTGCCAGCTCGCCTAGTACCGACCGGACCTACGAGCAGTACTTC

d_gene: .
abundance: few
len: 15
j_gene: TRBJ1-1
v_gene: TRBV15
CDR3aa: CATSGPPGGNTEAFF
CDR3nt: TGTGCCACCAGCGGGCCCCCGGGGGGTAACACTGAAGCTTTCTTT

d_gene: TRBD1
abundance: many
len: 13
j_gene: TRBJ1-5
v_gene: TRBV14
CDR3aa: CASSGRGDQPQHF
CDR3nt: TGTGCCAGCAGCGGCAGGGGGGACCAGCCCCAGCATTTT